Below are 21 T cell receptor beta chains sequenced from a single sample in a study of early T cells in non-severe SARS-CoV-2 infection. TCRdb re-derived calls from the 5' RACE reads in MiXCR, one entry per CDR3 protein. The sample holds 85,000 to 100,000 distinct CDR3 sequences, roughly 11% seen once. Material for sequencing was whole blood. These receptors were taken from an adult who was a healthcare worker with PCR-confirmed SARS-CoV-2 infection or an uninfected control (not recorded which).

V usage is TRBV24-1 and J usage is TRBJ2-3; D not certain. The CDR3 is made up of 15 amino acids. The V gene's germline CDR1 is KGHDR and CDR2 SFDVKD. Trimming took 7 bases from V and 4 from J, leaving 17 bases between them. The DNA of the CDR3 is TGTGCCACCAGCCAAGGCCGCAGCCCCCCAGATACGCAGTATTTT. Its translation is CATSQGRSPPDTQYF.

This clonotype has more than one count but fewer than ten. The V and J genes are TRBV18 and TRBJ2-6; unclear D gene. Germline V lookup: CDR1 KGHSH, CDR2 LQKENI. The CDR3 is 16 residues long. With 3 bases removed from V and 0 bases from J, the gap between germline ends came to 9 bases. CDR3 amino acids: CASSPPGHSGANVLTF. The DNA for the CDR3 is TGTGCCAGCTCACCTCCCGGGCACTCTGGGGCCAACGTCCTGACTTTC.

This clonotype was recorded many times. J is TRBJ2-1 and V is TRBV20-1; TRBD1 agrees at 9 bases. CDR3 length: 14 amino acids. V lost 5 bases to trimming and J lost 8 bases; unmatched junction nucleotides: 10. From germline, CDR1 is DFQATT and CDR2 SNEGSKA (reference sequence). The CDR3 DNA sequence: TGCAGTGCTCAGCACAGGGGGCAGGACGATGAGCAGTTCTTC. Its protein product is CSAQHRGQDDEQFF.

The V gene is TRBV7-8, the J gene TRBJ2-1, with 7 bases fitting TRBD2. Per the germline V gene, CDR1 is SGHVS and CDR2 is FQNEAQ. The CDR3 extends over 16 amino acids. The V segment lost 0 bases and the J segment 7 bases; nucleotides outside the gene matches: 9. CDR3 region: CASSLAAGVFLNEQFF. The CDR3 coding sequence is TGTGCCAGCAGCTTAGCGGCGGGAGTTTTCTTGAATGAGCAGTTCTTC.

This clonotype was seen a handful of times. The V call is TRBV6-5, the J call TRBJ2-3; the D is unclear. The germline V gene has CDR1 MNHEY and CDR2 SVGAGI. CDR3 length: 15 residues. V lost 5 bases and J 1 base, leaving 13 bases between the germline ends. The chain's CDR3 is CASSDTPLGTDTQYF. Here the CDR3 DNA reads TGTGCCAGCAGTGACACACCACTCGGCACAGATACGCAGTATTTT.

This clonotype came up a few times. CDR3 region: CASTRVRQGNSPLHF. The CDR3 DNA reads TGTGCCAGCACCCGGGTGAGACAGGGAAATTCACCCCTCCACTTT. The V and J genes are TRBV28 and TRBJ1-6, with 7 nucleotides matching TRBD1. Germline loops: CDR1 MDHEN, CDR2 SYDVKM. The trim removed 7 bases at V and 7 bases at J, leaving 10 bases unmatched. The CDR3 covers 15 residues.

This clonotype has a handful of counts. The chain couples TRBV30 to TRBJ1-1, with D maybe TRBD1 (5 bases). The length of the CDR3 is 14 residues. Trimming pared 7 bases from V and 4 bases from J, leaving 19 bases between. CDR1 and CDR2 from the germline V gene are GTSNPN and SVGIG (reference sequence). CDR3 DNA: TGTGCCTCTCGGTGGGGGGGATCCGGCACTGAAGCTTTCTTT. Protein product: CASRWGGSGTEAFF.

This clonotype was observed a handful of times. The rearrangement uses TRBV7-2 and TRBJ2-1, with D possibly TRBD2 on 5 matching bases. The CDR3 totals 16 residues. V shed 1 base and J shed 8 bases, with 18 bases lying between them. Germline CDR1 is SGHTA and CDR2 is FQGNSA. The chain's CDR3 is CASSLGPGEKTHEQFF. Here the CDR3 DNA reads TGTGCCAGCAGCTTAGGCCCCGGGGAGAAAACCCATGAGCAGTTCTTC.

This clonotype was observed at least ten times. The gene calls are TRBV5-1 and TRBJ2-5, with D maybe TRBD2 (5 bases). The CDR3 spans 14 residues. Germline-derived CDR1 and CDR2 are SGHRS and YFSETQ. Trimming pared 4 bases from V and 2 bases from J, leaving 12 bases between. The CDR3 region has the DNA TGCGCCAGCAGCATGAGACTATCACAAGAGACCCAGTACTTC. Its translation: CASSMRLSQETQYF.

The chain joins TRBV10-3 to TRBJ2-2; D call uncertain. From germline, CDR1 is ENHRY and CDR2 SYGVKD. Trimming stripped 6 bases from V and 0 bases from J, with 2 bases between. The CDR3 runs to 12 residues. This CDR3 reads CAISPNTGELFF. In DNA form, the CDR3 reads TGTGCCATCAGCCCGAACACCGGGGAGCTGTTTTTT.

This clonotype turned up a few times. The genes are TRBV13 and TRBJ1-2, with 10 bases lining up with TRBD1. Germline V lookup: CDR1 PRHDT, CDR2 FYEKMQ (reference sequence). The ends lost 4 bases at V and 5 bases at J; junction bases unmatched: 4. This CDR3 region has 14 residues. The CDR3 DNA sequence: TGTGCCAGCAGCTCGGACAGGGGGGCTTATGGCTACACCTTC. This sequence encodes CASSSDRGAYGYTF. The whole variable domain, remainder taken from reference TRBV13 and TRBJ1-2, is AAGVIQSPRHLIKEKRETATLKCYPIPRHDTVYWYQQGPGQDPQFLISFYEKMQSDKGSIPDRFSAQQFSDYHSELNMSSLELGDSALYFCASSSDRGAYGYTFGSGTRLTVV.

There are many counts of this clonotype. The chain carries TRBV2 and TRBJ2-1; 8 nucleotides align to TRBD2. The CDR3 contains 16 residues. The V gene's germline CDR1 is SNHLY and CDR2 FYNNEI. Unmatched junction bases numbered 7, after V lost 4 bases and J lost 2 bases. Here the CDR3 reads CASSVPPGGTYNEQFF. The DNA of the CDR3 is TGTGCCAGCAGTGTACCGCCGGGAGGGACCTACAATGAGCAGTTCTTC.

The sample holds a few counts of this clonotype. The chain couples TRBV19 to TRBJ1-2; D possibly corresponds to TRBD1 (6 bases). The ends were cut back, 4 bases at V and 3 bases at J, with 15 bases in the middle. The CDR3 sequence is 15 residues long. Germline V gives CDR1 LNHDA, CDR2 SQIVND (reference sequence). CDR3 amino acids: CASSTRTGNYYGYTF. The DNA of the CDR3 is TGTGCCAGTAGTACGCGTACAGGGAACTACTATGGCTACACCTTC. The whole variable domain, filled in from reference TRBV19 and TRBJ1-2, reads DGGITQSPKYLFRKEGQNVTLSCEQNLNHDAMYWYRQDPGQGLRLIYYSQIVNDFQKGDIAEGYSVSREKKESFPLTVTSAQKNPTAFYLCASSTRTGNYYGYTFGSGTRLTVV.

This clonotype came up a few times. The CDR3 nucleotides are TGTGCCAGCAGCCCCGGAATGGAGCAGTACTTC. Translating gives CASSPGMEQYF. The chain has TRBV7-9 and TRBJ2-7; D not certain. Germline CDR1 is SEHNR and CDR2 is FQNEAQ (reference sequence). The CDR3 covers 11 residues. The V end was cut by 5 bases, the J end by 7 bases, with 9 bases between.

In the case of this clonotype: Just one base apart from a much larger clone, this may be a read error. The chain is built from TRBV6-5 and TRBJ1-3; no definite D call. Germline loops: CDR1 MNHEY, CDR2 SVGAGI. The CDR3 is made up of 15 amino acids. The CDR3 region is CAGSYSGTAGNTIYF. The CDR3 coding sequence is TGTGCCGGCAGTTACTCAGGAACAGCTGGAAACACCATATATTTT.

This clonotype has more than one count but fewer than ten. Since a much larger clone is just one base distant, this may be a read error. This chain joins TRBV7-2 and TRBJ2-5, with TRBD1 matching 8 bases. The J segment lost 3 bases and the V segment lost 5 bases, leaving 2 bases of the junction unmatched. Germline V gives CDR1 SGHTA, CDR2 FQGNSA. The CDR3 runs to 13 residues. The CDR3 DNA follows: TGTGCCAGCAGCCGGGACAGGAAAGAGACCCAGTACTTC. Translating gives CASSRDRKETQYF.

Many counts were recorded for this clonotype. The CDR3 loop reads CASRSGGYNEQFF. The DNA of the CDR3 is TGTGCCAGCCGTTCCGGGGGGTACAATGAGCAGTTCTTC. V gene TRBV27 combines with J gene TRBJ2-1, with 7 bases fitting TRBD2. The V and J ends lost 8 bases and 4 bases, in that order; junction bases with no gene match: 5. CDR3 length: 13 amino acids. Germline V lookup: CDR1 MNHEY, CDR2 SMNVEV (reference sequence).

This clonotype was found many times. The chain recombines TRBV12-3 or TRBV12-4 with TRBJ1-6, with 8 nucleotides matching TRBD1. The CDR3 sequence is 13 residues long. After removal of 6 bases from V and 10 bases from J, the junction contained 5 bases not matched to a gene. The CDR3 spells CASRQGVGSPLHF. CDR3 bases: TGTGCCAGCAGACAGGGGGTTGGATCACCCCTCCACTTT.

This clonotype has more than one count but fewer than ten. The chain is built from TRBV5-1 and TRBJ1-1, with D perhaps matching TRBD1 (6 bases). V was shortened by 4 bases and J by 3 bases, with 16 bases between the two germline ends. Germline V lookup: CDR1 SGHRS, CDR2 YFSETQ. This CDR3 spans 15 amino acids. CDR3: CASSASGADHTEAFF. DNA for the CDR3: TGCGCCAGCAGCGCCTCAGGGGCCGATCACACTGAAGCTTTCTTT.

Only a few counts were recorded for this clonotype. The rearrangement links TRBV6-5 to TRBJ2-7; weak D call: TRBD2 (6 bases). Germline-derived CDR1 and CDR2 are MNHEY and SVGAGI. The CDR3 runs 13 residues. The germline V and J ends were trimmed by 6 bases and 11 bases, with 20 bases remaining between them. The CDR3 is CASSLSSSGDEYF. The CDR3 DNA reads as TGTGCCAGCAGCCTTAGCAGTTCGGGAGACGAGTACTTC.

The chain couples TRBV4-1 to TRBJ2-2; D is perhaps TRBD2 (6 bases). The V and J ends lost 6 bases and 6 bases respectively, with 14 bases between them. The CDR3 contains 14 residues. Germline CDR1 is MGHRA and CDR2 is YSYEKL. The CDR3 spells CASSHTERAGELFF. CDR3 bases: TGCGCCAGCAGTCATACAGAGCGGGCCGGGGAGCTGTTTTTT.